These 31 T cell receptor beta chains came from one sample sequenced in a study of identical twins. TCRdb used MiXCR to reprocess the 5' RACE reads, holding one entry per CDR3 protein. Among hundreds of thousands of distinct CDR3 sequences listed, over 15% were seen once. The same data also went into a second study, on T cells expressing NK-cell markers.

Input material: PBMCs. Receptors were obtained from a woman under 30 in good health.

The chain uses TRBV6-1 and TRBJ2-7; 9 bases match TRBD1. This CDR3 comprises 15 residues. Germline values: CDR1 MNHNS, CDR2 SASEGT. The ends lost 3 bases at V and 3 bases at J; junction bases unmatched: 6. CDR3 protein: CASSDQPGQGYEQYF. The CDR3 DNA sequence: TGTGCCAGCAGTGACCAACCGGGACAGGGCTACGAGCAGTACTTC.

The CDR3 DNA reads as TGTGCCAGCAGCGACAGGGGAATTTTGGAGACCCAGTACTTC. Translated: CASSDRGILETQYF. The rearrangement links TRBV7-9 to TRBJ2-5; 8 bases agree with TRBD1. Germline CDR1 reads SEHNR; CDR2 reads FQNEAQ (reference sequence). The trim removed 5 bases at V and 5 bases at J, leaving 7 bases unmatched. CDR3 size: 14 residues.

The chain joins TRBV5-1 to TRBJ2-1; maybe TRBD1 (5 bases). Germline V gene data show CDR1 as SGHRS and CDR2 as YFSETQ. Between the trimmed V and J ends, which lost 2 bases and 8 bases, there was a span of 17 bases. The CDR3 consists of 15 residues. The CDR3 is CASSLGHPDGDEQFF. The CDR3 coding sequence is TGCGCCAGCAGCTTAGGACACCCGGATGGAGATGAGCAGTTCTTC. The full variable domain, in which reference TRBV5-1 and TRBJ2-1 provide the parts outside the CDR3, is KAGVTQTPRYLIKTRGQQVTLSCSPISGHRSVSWYQQTPGQGLQFLFEYFSETQRNKGNFPGRFSGRQFSNSRSEMNVSTLELGDSALYLCASSLGHPDGDEQFFGPGTRLTVL.

The CDR3 nucleotides are TGTGCCAGCTGGGGCATCCTCTCCTACAATGAGCAGTTCTTC. Residues: CASWGILSYNEQFF. The chain is built from TRBV12-3 or TRBV12-4 and TRBJ2-1; weak D call: TRBD1 (5 bases). The CDR3 sequence is 14 residues long. Deletions cut 8 bases from V and 0 bases from J, with 11 bases between.

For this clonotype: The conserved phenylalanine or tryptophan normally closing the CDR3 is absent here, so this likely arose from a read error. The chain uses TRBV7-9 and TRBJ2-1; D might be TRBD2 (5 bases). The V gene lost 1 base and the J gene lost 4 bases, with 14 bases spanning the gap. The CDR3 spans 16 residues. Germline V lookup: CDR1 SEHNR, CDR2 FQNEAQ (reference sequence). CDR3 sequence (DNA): TGTGCCAGCAGCTTAGTCGTAGCGACGCTTTACAATGAGCAGTTCTCC. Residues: CASSLVVATLYNEQFS.

The CDR3 DNA reads as TGCGCCAGCAGTGGCTCGCACGGAAATCCGAACACCGGGGAGCTGTTTTTT. It codes for CASSGSHGNPNTGELFF. V is TRBV10-1 and J is TRBJ2-2; no clear D gene. CDR3 length: 17 residues. The V gene's germline CDR1 is WNHNN and CDR2 SYGVQD (reference sequence). V was clipped by 4 bases and J by 0 bases, with 15 bases between them.

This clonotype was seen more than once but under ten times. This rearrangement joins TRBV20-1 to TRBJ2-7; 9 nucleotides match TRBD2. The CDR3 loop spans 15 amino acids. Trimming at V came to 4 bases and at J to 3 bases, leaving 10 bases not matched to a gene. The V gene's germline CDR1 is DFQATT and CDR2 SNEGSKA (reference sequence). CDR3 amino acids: CSANNPRAGGYEQYF. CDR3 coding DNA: TGCAGTGCTAATAACCCCCGAGCGGGAGGCTACGAGCAGTACTTC.

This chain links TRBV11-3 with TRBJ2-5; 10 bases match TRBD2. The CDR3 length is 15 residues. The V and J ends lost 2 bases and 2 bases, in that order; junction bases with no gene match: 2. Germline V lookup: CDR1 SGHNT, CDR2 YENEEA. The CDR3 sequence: CASSLKAGGQETQYF. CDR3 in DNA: TGTGCCAGCAGCTTAAAAGCGGGGGGGCAAGAGACCCAGTACTTC.

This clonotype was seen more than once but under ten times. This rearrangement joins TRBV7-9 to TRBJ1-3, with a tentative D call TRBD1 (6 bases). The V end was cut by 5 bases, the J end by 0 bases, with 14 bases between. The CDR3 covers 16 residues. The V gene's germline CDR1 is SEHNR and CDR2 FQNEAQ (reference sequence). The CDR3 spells CASSNTDRSSGNTIYF. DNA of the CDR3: TGTGCCAGCAGCAACACCGACAGGAGCTCTGGAAACACCATATATTTT.

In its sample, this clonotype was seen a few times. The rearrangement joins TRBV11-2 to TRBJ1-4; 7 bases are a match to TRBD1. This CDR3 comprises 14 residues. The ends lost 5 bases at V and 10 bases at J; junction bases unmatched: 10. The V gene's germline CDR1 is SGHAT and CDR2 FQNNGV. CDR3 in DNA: TGTGCCAGCAGCCTCGACAGGGTTGTTGGAAAACTGTTTTTT. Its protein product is CASSLDRVVGKLFF. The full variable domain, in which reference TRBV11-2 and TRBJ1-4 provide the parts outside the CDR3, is EAGVAQSPRYKIIEKRQSVAFWCNPISGHATLYWYQQILGQGPKLLIQFQNNGVVDDSQLPKDRFSAERLKGVDSTLKIQPAKLEDSAVYLCASSLDRVVGKLFFGSGTQLSVL.

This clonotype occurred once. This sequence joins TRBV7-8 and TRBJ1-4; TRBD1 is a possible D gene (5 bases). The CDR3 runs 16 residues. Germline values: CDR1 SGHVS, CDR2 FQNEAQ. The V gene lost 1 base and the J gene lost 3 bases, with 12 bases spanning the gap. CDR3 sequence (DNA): TGTGCCAGCAGCTTAGTGGTCGGGGGGGCTAATGAAAAACTGTTTTTT. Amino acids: CASSLVVGGANEKLFF.

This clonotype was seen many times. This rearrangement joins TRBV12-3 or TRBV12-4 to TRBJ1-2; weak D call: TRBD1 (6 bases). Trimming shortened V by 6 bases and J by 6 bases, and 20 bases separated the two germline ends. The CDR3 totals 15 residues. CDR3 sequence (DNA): TGTGCCAGCAGCCCTCAAGGGGGTCCGAAACATGGCTACACCTTC. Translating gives CASSPQGGPKHGYTF.

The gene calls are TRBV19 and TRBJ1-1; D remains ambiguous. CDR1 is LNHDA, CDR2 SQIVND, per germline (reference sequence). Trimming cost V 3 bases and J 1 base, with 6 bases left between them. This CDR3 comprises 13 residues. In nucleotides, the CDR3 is TGTGCCAGTAGTATCAGTGGGAACACTGAAGCTTTCTTT. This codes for CASSISGNTEAFF.

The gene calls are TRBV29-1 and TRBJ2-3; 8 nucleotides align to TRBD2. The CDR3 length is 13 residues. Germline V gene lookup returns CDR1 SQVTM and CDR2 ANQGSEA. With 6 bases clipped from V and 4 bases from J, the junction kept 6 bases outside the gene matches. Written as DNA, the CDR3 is TGCAGCGTGGCCCCGACTAGCGCAGATACGCAGTATTTT. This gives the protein CSVAPTSADTQYF.

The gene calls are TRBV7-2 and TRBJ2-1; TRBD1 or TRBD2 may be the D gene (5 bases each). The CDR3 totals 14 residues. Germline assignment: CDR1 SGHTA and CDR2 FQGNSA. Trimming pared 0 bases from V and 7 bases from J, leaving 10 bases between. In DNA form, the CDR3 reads TGTGCCAGCAGCTTAGCGGGACGGTTAAATGAGCAGTTCTTC. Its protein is CASSLAGRLNEQFF.

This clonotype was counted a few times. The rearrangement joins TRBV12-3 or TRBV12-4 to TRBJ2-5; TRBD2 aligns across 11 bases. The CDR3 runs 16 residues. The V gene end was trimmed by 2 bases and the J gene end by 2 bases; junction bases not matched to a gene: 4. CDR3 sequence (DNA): TGTGCCAGCAGTTTAAGTGTAGCGGGGGGGCAAGAGACCCAGTACTTC. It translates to CASSLSVAGGQETQYF.

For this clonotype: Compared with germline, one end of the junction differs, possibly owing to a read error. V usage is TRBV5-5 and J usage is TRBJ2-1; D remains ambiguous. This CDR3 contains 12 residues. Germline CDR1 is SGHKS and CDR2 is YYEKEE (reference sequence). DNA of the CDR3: TGTGCCAGCAGCCCCCCCTCCGCGTATAGTGTCTTC. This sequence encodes CASSPPSAYSVF. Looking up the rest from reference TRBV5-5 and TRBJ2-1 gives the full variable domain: DAGVTQSPTHLIKTRGQQVTLRCSPISGHKSVSWYQQVLGQGPQFIFQYYEKEERGRGNFPDRFSARQFPNYSSELNVNALLLGDSALYLCASSPPSAYSVFGPGTRLTVL.

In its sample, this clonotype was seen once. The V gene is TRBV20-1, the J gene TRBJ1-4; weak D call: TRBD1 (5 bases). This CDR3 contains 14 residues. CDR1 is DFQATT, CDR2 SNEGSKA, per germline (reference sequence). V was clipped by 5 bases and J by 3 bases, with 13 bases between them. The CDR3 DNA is TGCAGTGCTTCGGAATCCAGGGCTAATGAAAAACTGTTTTTT. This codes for CSASESRANEKLFF.

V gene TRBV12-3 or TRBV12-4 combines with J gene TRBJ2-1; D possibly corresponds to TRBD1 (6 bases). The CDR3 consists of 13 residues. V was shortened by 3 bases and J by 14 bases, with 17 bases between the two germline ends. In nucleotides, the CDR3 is TGTGCCAGCAGTTTCTCGACACAGGGCTTCGAGTTCTTC. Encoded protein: CASSFSTQGFEFF.

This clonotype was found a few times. In DNA form, the CDR3 reads TGTGCCAGCAGTTACTCATGGAATGGCTACACCTTC. Its protein is CASSYSWNGYTF. This chain joins TRBV27 and TRBJ1-2, with unresolved D. The CDR3 extends over 12 amino acids. Trimming pared 4 bases from V and 6 bases from J, leaving 9 bases between. Germline-derived CDR1 and CDR2 are MNHEY and SMNVEV (reference sequence).

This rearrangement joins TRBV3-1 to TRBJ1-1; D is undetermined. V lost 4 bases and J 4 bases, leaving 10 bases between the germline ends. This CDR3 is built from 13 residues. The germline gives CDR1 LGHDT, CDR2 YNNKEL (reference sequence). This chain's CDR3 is CASSRVLSTEAFF. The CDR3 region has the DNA TGTGCCAGCAGCCGGGTGCTGAGCACTGAAGCTTTCTTT.

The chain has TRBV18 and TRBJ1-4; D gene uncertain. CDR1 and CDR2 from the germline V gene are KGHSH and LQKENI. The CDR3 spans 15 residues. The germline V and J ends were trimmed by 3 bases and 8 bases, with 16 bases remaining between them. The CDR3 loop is CASSPQEGEEEKLFF. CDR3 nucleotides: TGTGCCAGCTCACCTCAGGAAGGCGAGGAAGAAAAACTGTTTTTT.

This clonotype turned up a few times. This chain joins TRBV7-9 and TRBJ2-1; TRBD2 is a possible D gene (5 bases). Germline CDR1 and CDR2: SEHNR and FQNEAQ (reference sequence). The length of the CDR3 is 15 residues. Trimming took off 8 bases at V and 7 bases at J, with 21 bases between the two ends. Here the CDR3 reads CASPLPEAQRNEQFF. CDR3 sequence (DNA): TGTGCCAGCCCCCTTCCGGAGGCCCAACGTAATGAGCAGTTCTTC. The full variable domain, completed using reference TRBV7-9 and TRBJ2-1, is DTGVSQNPRHKITKRGQNVTFRCDPISEHNRLYWYRQTLGQGPEFLTYFQNEAQLEKSRLLSDRFSAERPKGSFSTLEIQRTEQGDSAMYLCASPLPEAQRNEQFFGPGTRLTVL.

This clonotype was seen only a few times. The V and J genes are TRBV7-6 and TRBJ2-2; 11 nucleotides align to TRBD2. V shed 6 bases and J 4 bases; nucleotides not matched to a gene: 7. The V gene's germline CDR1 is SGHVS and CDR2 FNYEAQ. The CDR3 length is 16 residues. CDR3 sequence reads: CASSLGTSGITGELFF. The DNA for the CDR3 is TGTGCCAGCAGTCTAGGGACTAGCGGAATCACCGGGGAGCTGTTTTTT.

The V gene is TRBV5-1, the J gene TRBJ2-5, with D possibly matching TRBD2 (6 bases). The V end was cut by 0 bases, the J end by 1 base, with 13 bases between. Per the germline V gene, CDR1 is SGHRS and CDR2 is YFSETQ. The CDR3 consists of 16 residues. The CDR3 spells CASSLGSGPLQETQYF. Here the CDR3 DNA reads TGCGCCAGCAGCTTGGGTAGCGGACCACTCCAAGAGACCCAGTACTTC.

CDR3 nucleotides: TGCAGCGTTGGACCGACTAGCTCCACAGATACGCAGTATTTT. It translates to CSVGPTSSTDTQYF. V usage is TRBV29-1 and J usage is TRBJ2-3, with TRBD2 matching over 7 bases. V lost 4 bases to trimming and J lost 2 bases; unmatched junction nucleotides: 6. The CDR3 spans 14 residues. CDR1 and CDR2 from the germline V gene are SQVTM and ANQGSEA.

The CDR3 here is CAISEDRVREQYF. In nucleotides, the CDR3 is TGTGCCATCAGCGAAGACAGGGTAAGAGAGCAGTACTTC. The J gene is TRBJ2-7, the V gene TRBV10-3; 7 nucleotides agree with TRBD1. The V gene's germline CDR1 is ENHRY and CDR2 SYGVKD. The CDR3 is 13 amino acids. The junction had 9 bases not matched to a gene; V was cut back by 6 bases and J by 7 bases.

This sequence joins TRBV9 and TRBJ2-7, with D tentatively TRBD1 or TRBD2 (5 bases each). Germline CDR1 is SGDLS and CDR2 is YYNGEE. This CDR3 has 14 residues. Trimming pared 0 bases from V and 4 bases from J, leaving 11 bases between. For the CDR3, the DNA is TGTGCCAGCAGCGTAGACGGGACGCGGTACGAGCAGTACTTC. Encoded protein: CASSVDGTRYEQYF.

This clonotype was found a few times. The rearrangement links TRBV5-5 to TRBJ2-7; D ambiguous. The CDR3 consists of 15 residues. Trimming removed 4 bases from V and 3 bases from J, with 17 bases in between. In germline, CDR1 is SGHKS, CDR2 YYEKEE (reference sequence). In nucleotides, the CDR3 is TGTGCCAGCAGCCCTATATCCCAGGCGTTCTACGAGCAGTACTTC. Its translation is CASSPISQAFYEQYF.

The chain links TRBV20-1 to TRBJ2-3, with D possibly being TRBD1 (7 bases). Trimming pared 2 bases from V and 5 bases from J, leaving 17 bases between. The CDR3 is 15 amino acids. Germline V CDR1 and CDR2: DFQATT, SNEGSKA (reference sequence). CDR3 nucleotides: TGCAGTGCTAGAAAAGGGGGCGGGATGGGAGATACGCAGTATTTT. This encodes CSARKGGGMGDTQYF.

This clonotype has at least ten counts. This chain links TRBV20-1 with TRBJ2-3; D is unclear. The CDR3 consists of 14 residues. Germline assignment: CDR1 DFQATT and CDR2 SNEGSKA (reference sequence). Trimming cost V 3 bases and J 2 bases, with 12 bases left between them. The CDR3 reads CSASGVLLTDTQYF. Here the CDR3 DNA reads TGCAGTGCTAGTGGAGTCCTCCTCACAGATACGCAGTATTTT.